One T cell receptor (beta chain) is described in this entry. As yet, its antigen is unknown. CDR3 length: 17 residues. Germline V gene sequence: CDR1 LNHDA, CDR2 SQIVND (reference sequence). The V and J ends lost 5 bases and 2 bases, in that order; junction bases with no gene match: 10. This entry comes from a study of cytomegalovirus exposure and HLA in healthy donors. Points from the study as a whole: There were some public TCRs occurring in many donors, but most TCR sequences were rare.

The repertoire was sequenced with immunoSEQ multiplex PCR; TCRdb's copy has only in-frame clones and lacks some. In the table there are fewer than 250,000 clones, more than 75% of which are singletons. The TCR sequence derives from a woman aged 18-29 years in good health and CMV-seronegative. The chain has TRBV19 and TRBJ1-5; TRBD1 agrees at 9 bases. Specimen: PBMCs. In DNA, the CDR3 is TGTGCCAGTAGTCCAGGTCCCCGGACAGGGGGCAATCAGCCCCAGCATTTT. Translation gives CASSPGPRTGGNQPQHF.